Listed below are T cell receptor beta chains from one sample, sequenced in a study of CD4 and CD8 cells across lung adenocarcinoma regions. TCRdb re-called the PCR reads through MiXCR, storing one row per CDR3 protein. This table holds 20,000 to 30,000 distinct CDR3 sequences, roughly half found once. Input material: CD4+ T cells from the center of a lung tumor. Receptors were obtained from a male donor with lung adenocarcinoma. The CD4 and CD8 labels of this study may be unreliable. Both conserved end residues are part of each CDR3.

v_call	j_call	cdr3_aa
TRBV10-1	TRBJ2-2	CASSRDSNTGELFF
TRBV11-3	TRBJ1-3	CASSRDSSGNTIYF
TRBV6-1	TRBJ2-4	CASIRLRTQKIQYF
TRBV12-3/TRBV12-4	TRBJ2-1	CASSPRLEQFF
TRBV6-5	TRBJ2-2	CASSSPVRTGELFF
TRBV20-1	TRBJ2-2	CSAELRGENTGELFF
TRBV7-6	TRBJ2-2	CASSLVVSGYTGELFF
TRBV10-3	TRBJ2-5	CAISDGETQYF
TRBV6-1	TRBJ2-1	CASSERGREETQFF
TRBV6-1	TRBJ2-1	CASSEVVSIEQFF
TRBV6-1	TRBJ2-2	CASSCAITDELFF
TRBV6-1	TRBJ1-5	CASRGQVGQPQHF
TRBV6-1	NA	CASQVLSSYEQYF
TRBV7-3	TRBJ2-1	CASSLLAYSSYNEQFF
TRBV6-1	NA	CASSEVKAEQYF
TRBV6-1	TRBJ2-2	CASRQGSANTGELFF
TRBV4-1	TRBJ2-1	CASSDPGLAGAYNEQFF
TRBV7-3	TRBJ2-3	CASSFYGGVLAKNTQYF
TRBV6-1	TRBJ2-2	CASSLQSGIPGALFF
TRBV11-3	TRBJ2-2	CASSLGQPGVGELFF
TRBV10-3	NA	CAISRTSGTYEQYF
TRBV27	TRBJ2-5	CASSLAGTGGAFQYF
TRBV4-1	TRBJ2-5	CASVTRDPFQETQYF
TRBV6-1	TRBJ2-2	CARGLQAGIPGTLYF
TRBV12-3/TRBV12-4	TRBJ1-4	CASSFGSRSEKLFF
TRBV27	TRBJ2-5	CASSAGRGACGQETQYF
TRBV6-5	TRBJ2-4	CASSFRGHRDTQYF
TRBV6-5	TRBJ2-2	CASSLGRATNSEQFF
TRBV4-2	TRBJ1-1	CASSQDRANTEAFF
TRBV6-1	TRBJ2-3	CARGLQAVSTGAQFF
TRBV3-1	NA	CASSQVSGSYEQYF
TRBV11-2	TRBJ2-3	CARGLQAVSTDTQYF
TRBV6-5	TRBJ1-2	CASSYSTGHYGYTF
TRBV6-4	TRBJ2-5	CAGGDGSGSPETQYF
TRBV10-1	TRBJ2-5	CASSESDLGGPQETQYF
TRBV6-6	TRBJ2-7	CASRIQGATSYEQYF
TRBV6-1	TRBJ2-1	CASSEVRALGGEQFF
TRBV27	TRBJ2-5	CASGPDQETQYF
TRBV11-2	TRBJ2-1	CASSLVSGGVADEQFF
TRBV27	TRBJ2-3	CGRRTGLRAKNTQYF
TRBV10-2	TRBJ2-3	CASRDRDAETQYF
TRBV7-6	TRBJ2-1	CASSLGLAGEPEQFF
TRBV27	TRBJ2-2	CASMTFRTGITGALFF
TRBV6-1	TRBJ2-3	CASSRDPTGGYTDTQYF
TRBV6-1	TRBJ1-2	CASRSGAFGYGYTF
TRBV10-3	TRBJ2-2	CVIRLQAGIPGTLYF
TRBV30	TRBJ2-5	CAWSFADRSGETQYF
TRBV7-6	TRBJ1-6	CASSRGSYNSPLHF
TRBV6-9	TRBJ2-3	CALGLQAGSPDAQYF